This T cell receptor beta chain was sequenced in a study of shared clonotypes between healthy human individuals. The V end was cut by 4 bases, the J end by 5 bases, with 14 bases between. The germline V gene encodes CDR1 SEHNR and CDR2 FQNEAQ (reference sequence). CDR3 length: 14 residues. The protocol was immunoSEQ multiplex PCR, while the TCRdb copy is restricted to in-frame clones and leaves out a portion. The data contain more than 550,000 clones, 90% to 95% of them singletons. Only CD45RO-negative cells positively selected for CCR7 counted as naive CD8 cells, so terminally differentiated effector memory CD45RA+ cells were excluded.

What was sequenced was naive CD8+ T cells sorted from blood. This receptor was identified in a man aged 30 to 45 in good health. The V call is TRBV7-9, the J call TRBJ1-2, with D perhaps matching TRBD1 (5 bases). Here the CDR3 DNA reads TGTGCCAGCAGCTCGACAGAGGGCGTTTATGGCTACACCTTC. It specifies CASSSTEGVYGYTF.